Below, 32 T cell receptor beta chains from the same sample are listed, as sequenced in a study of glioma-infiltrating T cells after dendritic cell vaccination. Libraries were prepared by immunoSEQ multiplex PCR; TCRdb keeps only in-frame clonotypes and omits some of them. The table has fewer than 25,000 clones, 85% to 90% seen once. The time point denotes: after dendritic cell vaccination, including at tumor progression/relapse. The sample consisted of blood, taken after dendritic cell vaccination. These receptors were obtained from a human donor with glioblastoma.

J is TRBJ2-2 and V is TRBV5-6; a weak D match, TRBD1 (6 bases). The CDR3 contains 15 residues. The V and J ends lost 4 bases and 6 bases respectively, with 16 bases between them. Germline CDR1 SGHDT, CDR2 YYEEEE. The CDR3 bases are TGTGCCAGCAGCGTCGACAGGATAGTAGCCGGGGAGCTGTTTTTT. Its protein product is CASSVDRIVAGELFF.

The CDR3 sequence is CASSSAGQERGNTIYF. CDR3 nucleotide sequence: TGTGCCAGCAGCTCAGCGGGACAGGAAAGGGGAAACACCATATATTTT. The chain carries TRBV7-9 and TRBJ1-3; 8 bases agree with TRBD1. V lost 4 bases to trimming and J lost 4 bases; unmatched junction nucleotides: 9. This CDR3 contains 16 residues. Germline V lookup: CDR1 SEHNR, CDR2 FQNEAQ (reference sequence).

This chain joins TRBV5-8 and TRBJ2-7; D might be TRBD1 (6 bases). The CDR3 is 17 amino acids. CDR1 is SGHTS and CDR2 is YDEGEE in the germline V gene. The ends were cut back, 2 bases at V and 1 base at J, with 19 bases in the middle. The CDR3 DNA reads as TGTGCCAGCAGCTTACGACAGGACACTTTACTTTCCTACGAGCAGTACTTC. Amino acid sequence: CASSLRQDTLLSYEQYF.

CDR3 DNA sequence: TGCGCCAGCAGTGCGACGGGACAGGCGGACTACGAGCAGTACTTC. Protein: CASSATGQADYEQYF. The chain is built from TRBV10-1 and TRBJ2-7; 8 bases match TRBD1. CDR1 is WNHNN, CDR2 SYGVQD, per germline (reference sequence). The CDR3 spans 15 residues. J lost 3 bases, V lost 4 bases, and 8 bases had no gene match.

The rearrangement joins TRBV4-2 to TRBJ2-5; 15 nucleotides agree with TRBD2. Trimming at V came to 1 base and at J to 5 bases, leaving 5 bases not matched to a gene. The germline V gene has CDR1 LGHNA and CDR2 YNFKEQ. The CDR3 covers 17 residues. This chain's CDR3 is CASSQGFGLAGGETQYF. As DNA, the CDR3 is TGTGCCAGCAGCCAAGGGTTCGGACTAGCGGGGGGGGAGACCCAGTACTTC.

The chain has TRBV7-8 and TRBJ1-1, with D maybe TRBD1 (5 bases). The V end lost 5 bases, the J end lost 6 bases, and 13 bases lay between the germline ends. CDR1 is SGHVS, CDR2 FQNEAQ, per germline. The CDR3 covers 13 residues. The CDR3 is CASSHGGSAEAFF. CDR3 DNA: TGTGCCAGCAGCCACGGGGGATCCGCTGAAGCTTTCTTT.

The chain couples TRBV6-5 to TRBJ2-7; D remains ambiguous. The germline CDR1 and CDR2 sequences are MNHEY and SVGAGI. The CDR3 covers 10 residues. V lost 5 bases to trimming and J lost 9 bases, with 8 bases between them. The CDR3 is CASSELGQYF. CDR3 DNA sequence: TGTGCCAGCAGTGAGCTCGGGCAGTACTTC.

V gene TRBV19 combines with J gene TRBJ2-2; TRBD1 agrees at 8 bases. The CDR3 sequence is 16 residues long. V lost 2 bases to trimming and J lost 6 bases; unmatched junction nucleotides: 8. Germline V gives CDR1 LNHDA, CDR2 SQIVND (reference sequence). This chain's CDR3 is CASSILGQVNAGELFF. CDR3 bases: TGTGCCAGTAGTATACTGGGACAGGTAAACGCCGGGGAGCTGTTTTTT.

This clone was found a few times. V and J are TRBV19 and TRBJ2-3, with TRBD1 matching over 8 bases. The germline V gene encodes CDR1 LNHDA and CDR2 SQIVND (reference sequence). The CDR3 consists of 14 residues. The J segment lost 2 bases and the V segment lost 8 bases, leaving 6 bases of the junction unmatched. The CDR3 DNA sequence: TGTGCCAGTTGTGAGACAGGGGTCACAGATACGCAGTATTTT. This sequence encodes CASCETGVTDTQYF. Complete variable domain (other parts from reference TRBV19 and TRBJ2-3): DGGITQSPKYLFRKEGQNVTLSCEQNLNHDAMYWYRQDPGQGLRLIYYSQIVNDFQKGDIAEGYSVSREKKESFPLTVTSAQKNPTAFYLCASCETGVTDTQYFGPGTRLTVL.

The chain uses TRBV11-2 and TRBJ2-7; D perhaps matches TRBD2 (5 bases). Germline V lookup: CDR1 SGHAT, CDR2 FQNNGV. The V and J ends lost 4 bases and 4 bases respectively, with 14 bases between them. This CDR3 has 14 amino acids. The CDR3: CASSSRELSYEQYF. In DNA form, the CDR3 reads TGTGCCAGCAGCTCCCGGGAACTGTCGTACGAGCAGTACTTC.

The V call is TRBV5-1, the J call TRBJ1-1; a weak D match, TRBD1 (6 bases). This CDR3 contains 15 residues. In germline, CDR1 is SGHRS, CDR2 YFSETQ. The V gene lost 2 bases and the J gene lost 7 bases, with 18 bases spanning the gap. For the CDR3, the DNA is TGCGCCAGCAGCTTAGAAGGGGGGAGGGAGGGTGAAGCTTTCTTT. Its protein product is CASSLEGGREGEAFF.

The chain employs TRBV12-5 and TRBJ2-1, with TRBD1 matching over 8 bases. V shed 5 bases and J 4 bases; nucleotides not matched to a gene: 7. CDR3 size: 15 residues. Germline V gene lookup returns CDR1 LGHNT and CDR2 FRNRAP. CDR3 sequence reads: CASGIQGALYNEQFF. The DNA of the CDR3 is TGTGCTAGTGGTATCCAGGGGGCCCTATACAATGAGCAGTTCTTC.

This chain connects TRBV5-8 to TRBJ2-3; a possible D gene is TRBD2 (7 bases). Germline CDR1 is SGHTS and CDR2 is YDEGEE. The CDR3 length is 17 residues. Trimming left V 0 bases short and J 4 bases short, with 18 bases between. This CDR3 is CASSLGLQGGFADTQYF. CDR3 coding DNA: TGTGCCAGCAGCTTGGGATTACAGGGAGGGTTCGCAGATACGCAGTATTTT.

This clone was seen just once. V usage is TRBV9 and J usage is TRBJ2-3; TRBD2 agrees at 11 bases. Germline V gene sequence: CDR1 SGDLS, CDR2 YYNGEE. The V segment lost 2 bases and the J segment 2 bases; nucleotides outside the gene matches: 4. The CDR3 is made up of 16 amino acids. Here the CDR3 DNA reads TGTGCCAGCAGCGTTACTAGCGGGGGATTCACAGATACGCAGTATTTT. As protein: CASSVTSGGFTDTQYF. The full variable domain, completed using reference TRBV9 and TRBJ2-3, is DSGVTQTPKHLITATGQRVTLRCSPRSGDLSVYWYQQSLDQGLQFLIQYYNGEERAKGNILERFSAQQFPDLHSELNLSSLELGDSALYFCASSVTSGGFTDTQYFGPGTRLTVL.

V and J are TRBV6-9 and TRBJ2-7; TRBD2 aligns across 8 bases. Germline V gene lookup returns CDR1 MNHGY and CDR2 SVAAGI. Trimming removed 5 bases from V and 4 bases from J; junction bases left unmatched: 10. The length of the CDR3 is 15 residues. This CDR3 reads CASSRGGGPPYEQYF. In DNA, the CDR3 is TGTGCCAGCAGTCGCGGCGGGGGGCCACCTTACGAGCAGTACTTC.

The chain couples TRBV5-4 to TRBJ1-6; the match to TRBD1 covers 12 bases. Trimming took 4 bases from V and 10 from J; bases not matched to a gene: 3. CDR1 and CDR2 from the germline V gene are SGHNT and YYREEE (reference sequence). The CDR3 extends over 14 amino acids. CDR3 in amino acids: CASSTGQGASPLHF. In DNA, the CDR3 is TGTGCCAGCAGCACGGGACAGGGGGCATCACCCCTCCACTTT.

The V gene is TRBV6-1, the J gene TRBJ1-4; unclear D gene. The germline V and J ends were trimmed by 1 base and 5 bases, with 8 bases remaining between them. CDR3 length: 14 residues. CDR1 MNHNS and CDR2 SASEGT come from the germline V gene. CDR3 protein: CASSEGRLNEKLFF. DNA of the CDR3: TGTGCCAGCAGTGAAGGGAGACTCAATGAAAAACTGTTTTTT.

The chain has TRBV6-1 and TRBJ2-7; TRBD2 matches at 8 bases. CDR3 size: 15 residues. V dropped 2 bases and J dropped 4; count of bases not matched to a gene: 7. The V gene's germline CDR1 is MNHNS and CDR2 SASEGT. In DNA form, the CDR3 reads TGTGCCAGCAGTGAACGGGTAGCGGGGCTATACGAGCAGTACTTC. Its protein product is CASSERVAGLYEQYF.

CDR3 nucleotide sequence: TGTGCCAGCAGCTTTCGAGCGCAGGGGGGTTACGAGCAGTACTTC. It codes for CASSFRAQGGYEQYF. The V call is TRBV7-2, the J call TRBJ2-7; D perhaps matches TRBD1 (7 bases). With 3 bases removed from V and 4 bases from J, the gap between germline ends came to 16 bases. The CDR3 is made up of 15 amino acids. The germline CDR1 and CDR2 sequences are SGHTA and FQGNSA.

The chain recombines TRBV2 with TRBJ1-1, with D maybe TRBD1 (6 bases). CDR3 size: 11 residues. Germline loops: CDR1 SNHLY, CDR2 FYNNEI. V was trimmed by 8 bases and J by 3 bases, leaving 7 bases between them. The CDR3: CASRQDTEAFF. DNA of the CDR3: TGTGCCAGCCGACAGGACACTGAAGCTTTCTTT.

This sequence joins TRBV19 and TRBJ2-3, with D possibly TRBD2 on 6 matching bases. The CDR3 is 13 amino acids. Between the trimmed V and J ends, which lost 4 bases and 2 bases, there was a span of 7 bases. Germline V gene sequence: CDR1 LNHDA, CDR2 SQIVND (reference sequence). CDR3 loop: CASSSGNTDTQYF. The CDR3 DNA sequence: TGTGCCAGTAGTAGCGGGAACACAGATACGCAGTATTTT.

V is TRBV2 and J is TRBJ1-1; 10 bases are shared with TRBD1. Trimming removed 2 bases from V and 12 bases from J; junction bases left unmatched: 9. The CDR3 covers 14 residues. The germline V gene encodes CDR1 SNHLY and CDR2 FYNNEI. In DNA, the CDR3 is TGTGCCAGCAGTGAAATCGGTAGGGGACAGGGGACTTTCTTT. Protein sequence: CASSEIGRGQGTFF.

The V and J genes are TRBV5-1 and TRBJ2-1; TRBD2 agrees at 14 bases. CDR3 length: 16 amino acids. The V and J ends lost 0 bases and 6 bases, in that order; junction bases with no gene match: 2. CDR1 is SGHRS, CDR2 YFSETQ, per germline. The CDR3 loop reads CASSLAGTSGGNEQFF. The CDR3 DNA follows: TGCGCCAGCAGCTTGGCTGGGACTAGCGGGGGCAATGAGCAGTTCTTC. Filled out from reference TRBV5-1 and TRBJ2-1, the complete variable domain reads KAGVTQTPRYLIKTRGQQVTLSCSPISGHRSVSWYQQTPGQGLQFLFEYFSETQRNKGNFPGRFSGRQFSNSRSEMNVSTLELGDSALYLCASSLAGTSGGNEQFFGPGTRLTVL.

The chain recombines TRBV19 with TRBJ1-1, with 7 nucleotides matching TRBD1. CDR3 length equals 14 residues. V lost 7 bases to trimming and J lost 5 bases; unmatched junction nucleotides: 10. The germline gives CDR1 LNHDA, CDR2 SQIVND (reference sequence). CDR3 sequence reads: CASTLTGFGTEAFF. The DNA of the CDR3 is TGTGCCAGTACCTTGACAGGGTTCGGGACTGAAGCTTTCTTT.

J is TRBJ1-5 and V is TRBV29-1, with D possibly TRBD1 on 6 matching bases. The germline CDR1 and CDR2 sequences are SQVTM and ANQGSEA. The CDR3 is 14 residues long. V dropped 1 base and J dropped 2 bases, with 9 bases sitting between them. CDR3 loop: CSVEVGAGNQPQHF. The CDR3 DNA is TGCAGCGTTGAAGTGGGGGCGGGCAATCAGCCCCAGCATTTT.

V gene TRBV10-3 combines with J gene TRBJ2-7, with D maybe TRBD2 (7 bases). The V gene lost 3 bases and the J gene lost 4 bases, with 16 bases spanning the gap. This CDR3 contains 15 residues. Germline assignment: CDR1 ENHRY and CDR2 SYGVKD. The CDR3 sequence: CAISDFGGRGYEQYF. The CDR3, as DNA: TGTGCCATCAGTGATTTCGGGGGGAGGGGGTACGAGCAGTACTTC.

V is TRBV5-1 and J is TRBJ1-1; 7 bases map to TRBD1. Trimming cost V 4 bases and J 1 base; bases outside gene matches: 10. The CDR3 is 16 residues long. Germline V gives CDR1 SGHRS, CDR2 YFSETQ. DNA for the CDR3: TGCGCCAGCAGCCCTTACGTTTGGACAGGGAACACTGAAGCTTTCTTT. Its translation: CASSPYVWTGNTEAFF.

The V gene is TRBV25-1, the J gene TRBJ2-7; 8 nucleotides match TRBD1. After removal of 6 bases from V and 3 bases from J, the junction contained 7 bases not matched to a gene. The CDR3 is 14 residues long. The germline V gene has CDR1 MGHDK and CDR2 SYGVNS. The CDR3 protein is CASRGQDMSYEQYF. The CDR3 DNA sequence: TGTGCCAGCAGGGGACAGGACATGAGCTACGAGCAGTACTTC.

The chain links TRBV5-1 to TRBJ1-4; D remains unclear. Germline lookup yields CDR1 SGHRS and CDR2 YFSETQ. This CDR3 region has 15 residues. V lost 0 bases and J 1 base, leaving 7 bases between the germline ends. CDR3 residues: CASSLGRGTNEKLFF. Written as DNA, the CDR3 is TGCGCCAGCAGCTTGGGCAGAGGAACTAATGAAAAACTGTTTTTT.

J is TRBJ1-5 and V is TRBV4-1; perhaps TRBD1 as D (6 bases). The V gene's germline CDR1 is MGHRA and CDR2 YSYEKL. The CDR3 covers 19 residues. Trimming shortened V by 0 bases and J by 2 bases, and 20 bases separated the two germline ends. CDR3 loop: CASSQDTVKGVIGNQPQHF. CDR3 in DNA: TGCGCCAGCAGCCAAGATACGGTAAAGGGGGTAATTGGCAATCAGCCCCAGCATTTT.

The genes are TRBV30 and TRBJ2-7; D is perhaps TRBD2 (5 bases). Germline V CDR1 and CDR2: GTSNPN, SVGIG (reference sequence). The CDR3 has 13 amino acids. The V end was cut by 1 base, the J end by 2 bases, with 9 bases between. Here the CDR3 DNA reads TGTGCCTGGAGTGGGCTGGGAGCCTACGAGCAGTACTTC. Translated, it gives CAWSGLGAYEQYF. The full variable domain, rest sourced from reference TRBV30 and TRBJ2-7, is SQTIHQWPATLVQPVGSPLSLECTVEGTSNPNLYWYRQAAGRGLQLLFYSVGIGQISSEVPQNLSASRPQDRQFILSSKKLLLSDSGFYLCAWSGLGAYEQYFGPGTRLTVT.

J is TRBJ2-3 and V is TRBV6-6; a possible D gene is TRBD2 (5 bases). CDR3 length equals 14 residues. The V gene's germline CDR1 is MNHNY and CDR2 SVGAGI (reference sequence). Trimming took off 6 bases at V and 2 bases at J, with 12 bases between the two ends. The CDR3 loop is CASRGGRTTDTQYF. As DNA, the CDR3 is TGTGCCAGCAGGGGCGGGCGGACCACAGATACGCAGTATTTT.